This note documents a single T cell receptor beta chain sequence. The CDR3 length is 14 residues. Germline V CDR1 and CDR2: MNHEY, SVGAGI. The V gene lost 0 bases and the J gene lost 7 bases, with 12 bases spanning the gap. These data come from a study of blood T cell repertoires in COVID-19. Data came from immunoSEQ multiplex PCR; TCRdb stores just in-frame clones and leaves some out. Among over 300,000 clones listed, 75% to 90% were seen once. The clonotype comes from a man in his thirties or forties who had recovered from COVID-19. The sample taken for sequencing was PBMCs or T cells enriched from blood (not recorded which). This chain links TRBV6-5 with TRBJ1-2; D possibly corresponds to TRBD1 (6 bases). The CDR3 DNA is TGTGCCAGCAGTTACTCTGGGGGGGCCCTTGGCTACACCTTC. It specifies CASSYSGGALGYTF.